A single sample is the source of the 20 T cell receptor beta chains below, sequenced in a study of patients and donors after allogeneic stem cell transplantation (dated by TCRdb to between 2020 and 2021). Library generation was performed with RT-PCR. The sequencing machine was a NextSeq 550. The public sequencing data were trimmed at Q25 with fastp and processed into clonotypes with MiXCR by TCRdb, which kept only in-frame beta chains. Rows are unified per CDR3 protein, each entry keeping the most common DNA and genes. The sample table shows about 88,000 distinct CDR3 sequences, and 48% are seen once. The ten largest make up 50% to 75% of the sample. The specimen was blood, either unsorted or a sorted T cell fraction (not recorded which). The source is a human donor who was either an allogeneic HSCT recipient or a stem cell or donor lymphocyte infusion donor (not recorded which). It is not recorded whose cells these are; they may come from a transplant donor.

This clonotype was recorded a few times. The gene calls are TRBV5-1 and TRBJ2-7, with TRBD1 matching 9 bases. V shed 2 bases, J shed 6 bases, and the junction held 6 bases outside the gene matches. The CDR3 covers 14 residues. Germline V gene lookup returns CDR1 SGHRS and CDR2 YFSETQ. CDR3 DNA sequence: TGCGCCAGCAGCTTAGGGACAGGGTCAGTCGAGCAGTACTTC. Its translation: CASSLGTGSVEQYF.

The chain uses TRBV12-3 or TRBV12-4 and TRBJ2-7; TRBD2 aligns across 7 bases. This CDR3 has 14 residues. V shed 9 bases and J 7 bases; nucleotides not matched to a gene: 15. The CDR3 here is CASTGVTPGGEQYF. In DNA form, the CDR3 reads TGTGCCAGTACGGGGGTTACCCCCGGGGGGGAGCAGTACTTC.

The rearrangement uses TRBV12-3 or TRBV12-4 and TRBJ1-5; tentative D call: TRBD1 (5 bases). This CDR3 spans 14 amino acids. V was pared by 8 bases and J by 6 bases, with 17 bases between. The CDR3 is CASRGRGLLQPQHF. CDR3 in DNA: TGTGCCAGCCGTGGGAGGGGTCTGCTTCAGCCCCAGCATTTT.

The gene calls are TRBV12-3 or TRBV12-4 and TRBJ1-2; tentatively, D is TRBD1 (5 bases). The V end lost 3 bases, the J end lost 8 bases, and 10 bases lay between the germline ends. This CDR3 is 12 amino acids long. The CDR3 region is CASSLGVGGYTF. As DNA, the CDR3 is TGTGCCAGCAGTTTGGGGGTTGGCGGCTACACCTTC.

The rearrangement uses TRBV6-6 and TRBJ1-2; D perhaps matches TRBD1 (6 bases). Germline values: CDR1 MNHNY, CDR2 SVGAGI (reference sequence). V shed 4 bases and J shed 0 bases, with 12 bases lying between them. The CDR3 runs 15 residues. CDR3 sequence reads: CASSLDRPSNYGYTF. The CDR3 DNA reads TGTGCCAGCAGTTTGGACAGACCGTCTAACTATGGCTACACCTTC.

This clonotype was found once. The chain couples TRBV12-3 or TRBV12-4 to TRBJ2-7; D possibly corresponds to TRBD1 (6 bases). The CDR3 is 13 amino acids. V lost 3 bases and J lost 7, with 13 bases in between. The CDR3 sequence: CASSLMGAEEQYF. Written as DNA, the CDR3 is TGTGCCAGCAGTTTGATGGGGGCGGAGGAGCAGTACTTC.

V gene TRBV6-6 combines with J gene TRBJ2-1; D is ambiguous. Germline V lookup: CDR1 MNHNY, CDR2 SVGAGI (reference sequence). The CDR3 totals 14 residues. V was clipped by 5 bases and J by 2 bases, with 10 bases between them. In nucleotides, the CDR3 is TGTGCCAGCAGTACCCTCGCGACCTACAATGAGCAGTTCTTC. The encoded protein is CASSTLATYNEQFF.

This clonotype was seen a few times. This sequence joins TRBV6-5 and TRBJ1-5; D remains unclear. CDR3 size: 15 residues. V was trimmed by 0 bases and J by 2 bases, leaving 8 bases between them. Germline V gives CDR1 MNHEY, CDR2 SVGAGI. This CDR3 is CASSYSYSGNQPQHF. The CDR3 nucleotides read TGTGCCAGCAGTTACTCATATTCGGGCAATCAGCCCCAGCATTTT.

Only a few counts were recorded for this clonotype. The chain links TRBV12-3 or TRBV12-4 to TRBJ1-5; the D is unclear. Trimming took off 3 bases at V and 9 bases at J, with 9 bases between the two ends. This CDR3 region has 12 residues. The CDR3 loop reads CASSFGPPPQHF. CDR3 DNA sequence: TGTGCCAGCAGTTTCGGGCCACCGCCCCAGCATTTT.

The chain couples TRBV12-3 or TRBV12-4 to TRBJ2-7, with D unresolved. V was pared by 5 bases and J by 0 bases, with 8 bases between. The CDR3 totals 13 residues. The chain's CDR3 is CASSARSSYEQYF. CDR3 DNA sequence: TGTGCCAGCAGTGCCAGAAGCTCCTACGAGCAGTACTTC.

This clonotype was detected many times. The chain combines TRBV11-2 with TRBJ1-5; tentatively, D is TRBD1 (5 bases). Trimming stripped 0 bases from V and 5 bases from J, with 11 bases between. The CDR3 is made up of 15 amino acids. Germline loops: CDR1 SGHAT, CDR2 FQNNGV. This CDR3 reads CASSLDRGGYQPQHF. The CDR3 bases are TGTGCCAGCAGCTTAGATCGCGGGGGGTATCAGCCCCAGCATTTT.

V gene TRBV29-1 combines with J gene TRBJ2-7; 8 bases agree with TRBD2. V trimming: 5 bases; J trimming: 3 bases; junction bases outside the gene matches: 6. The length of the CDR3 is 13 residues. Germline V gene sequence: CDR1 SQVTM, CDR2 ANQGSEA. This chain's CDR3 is CSVPGLGSYEQYF. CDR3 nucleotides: TGCAGCGTTCCGGGACTAGGGAGCTACGAGCAGTACTTC.

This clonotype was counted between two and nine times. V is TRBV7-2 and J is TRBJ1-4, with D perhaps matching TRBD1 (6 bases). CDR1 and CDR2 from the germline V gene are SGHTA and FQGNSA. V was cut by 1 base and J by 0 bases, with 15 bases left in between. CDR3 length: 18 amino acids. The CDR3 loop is CASSLVQGGFATNEKLFF. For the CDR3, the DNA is TGTGCCAGCAGCTTAGTACAAGGGGGTTTCGCAACTAATGAAAAACTGTTTTTT.

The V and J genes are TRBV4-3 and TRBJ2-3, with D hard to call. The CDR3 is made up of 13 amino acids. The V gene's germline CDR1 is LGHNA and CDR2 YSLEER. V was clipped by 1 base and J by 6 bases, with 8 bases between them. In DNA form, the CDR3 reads TGCGCCAGCAGCCAAGGACGCTGGGATACGCAGTATTTT. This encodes CASSQGRWDTQYF.

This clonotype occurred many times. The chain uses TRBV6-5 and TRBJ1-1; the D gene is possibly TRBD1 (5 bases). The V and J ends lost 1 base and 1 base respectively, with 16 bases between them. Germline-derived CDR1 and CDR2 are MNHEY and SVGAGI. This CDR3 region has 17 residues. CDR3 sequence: CASSYWRGAGANTEAFF. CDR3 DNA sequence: TGTGCCAGCAGTTACTGGAGAGGGGCAGGAGCGAACACTGAAGCTTTCTTT.

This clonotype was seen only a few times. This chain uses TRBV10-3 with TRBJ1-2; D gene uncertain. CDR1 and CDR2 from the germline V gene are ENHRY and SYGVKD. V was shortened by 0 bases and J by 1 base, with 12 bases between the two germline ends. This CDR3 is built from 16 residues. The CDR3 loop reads CAISESEWNGNYGYTF. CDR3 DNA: TGTGCCATCAGTGAGTCTGAATGGAATGGTAACTATGGCTACACCTTC.

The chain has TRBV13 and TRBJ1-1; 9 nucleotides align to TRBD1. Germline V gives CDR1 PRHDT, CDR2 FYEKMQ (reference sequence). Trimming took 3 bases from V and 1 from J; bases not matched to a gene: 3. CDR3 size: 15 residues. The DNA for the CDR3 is TGTGCCAGCAGCTTCCGGGACAGGGCGAACACTGAAGCTTTCTTT. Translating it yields CASSFRDRANTEAFF.

DNA for the CDR3: TGTGCCAGCAACGGCTTGTCCCTTCACGAGCAGTACTTC. This translates into CASNGLSLHEQYF. The V call is TRBV6-2 or TRBV6-3, the J call TRBJ2-7; D is unclear. Trimming cost V 7 bases and J 5 bases, with 15 bases left between them. The germline CDR1 and CDR2 sequences are MNHEY and SVGEGT. The length of the CDR3 is 13 residues.

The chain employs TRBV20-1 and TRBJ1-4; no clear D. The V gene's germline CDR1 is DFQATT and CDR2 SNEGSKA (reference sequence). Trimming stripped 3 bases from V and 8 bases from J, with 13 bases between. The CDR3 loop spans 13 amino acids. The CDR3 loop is CSARGGGLEKLFF. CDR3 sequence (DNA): TGCAGTGCTAGGGGTGGAGGGTTAGAAAAACTGTTTTTT.

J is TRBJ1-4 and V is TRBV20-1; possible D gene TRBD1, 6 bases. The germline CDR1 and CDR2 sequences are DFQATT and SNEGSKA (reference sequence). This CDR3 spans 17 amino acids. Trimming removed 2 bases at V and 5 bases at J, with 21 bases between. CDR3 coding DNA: TGCAGTGCTAGACCAGGGGAGGGATTGGGGCCAAATGAAAAACTGTTTTTT. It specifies CSARPGEGLGPNEKLFF.